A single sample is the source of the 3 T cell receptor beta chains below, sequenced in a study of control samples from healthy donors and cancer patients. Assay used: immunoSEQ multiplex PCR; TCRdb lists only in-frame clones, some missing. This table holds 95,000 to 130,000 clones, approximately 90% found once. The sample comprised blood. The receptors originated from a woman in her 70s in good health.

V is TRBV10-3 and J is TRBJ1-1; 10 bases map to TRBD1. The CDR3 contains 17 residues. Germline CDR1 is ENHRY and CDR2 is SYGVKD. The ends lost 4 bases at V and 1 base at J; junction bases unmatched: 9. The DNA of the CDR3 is TGTGCCATCAGTGCGAGGGACAGGGGCGCCAGGAACACTGAAGCTTTCTTT. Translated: CAISARDRGARNTEAFF.

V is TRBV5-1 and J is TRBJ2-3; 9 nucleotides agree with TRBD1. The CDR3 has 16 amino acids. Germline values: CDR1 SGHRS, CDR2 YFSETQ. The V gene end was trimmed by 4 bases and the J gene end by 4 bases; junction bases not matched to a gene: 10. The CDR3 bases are TGCGCCAGCAGCGCCGCCGGGACAGGGTACGCAGATACGCAGTATTTT. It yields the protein CASSAAGTGYADTQYF.

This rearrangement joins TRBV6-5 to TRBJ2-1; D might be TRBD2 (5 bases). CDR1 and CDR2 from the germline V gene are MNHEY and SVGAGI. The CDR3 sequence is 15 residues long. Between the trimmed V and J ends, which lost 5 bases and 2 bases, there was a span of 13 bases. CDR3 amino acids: CASSLTREPYNEQFF. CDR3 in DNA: TGTGCCAGCAGTCTAACGAGGGAACCCTACAATGAGCAGTTCTTC.